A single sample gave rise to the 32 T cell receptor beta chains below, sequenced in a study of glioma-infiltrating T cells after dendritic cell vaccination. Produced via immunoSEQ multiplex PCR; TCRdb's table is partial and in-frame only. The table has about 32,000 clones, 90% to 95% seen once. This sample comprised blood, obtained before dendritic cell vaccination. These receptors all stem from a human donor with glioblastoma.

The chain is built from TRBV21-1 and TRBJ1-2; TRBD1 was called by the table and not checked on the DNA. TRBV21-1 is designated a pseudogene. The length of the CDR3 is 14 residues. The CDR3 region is CASPDRGLPNGYTF. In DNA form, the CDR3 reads TGTGCCAGTCCGGACAGGGGGCTTCCGAATGGCTACACCTTC.

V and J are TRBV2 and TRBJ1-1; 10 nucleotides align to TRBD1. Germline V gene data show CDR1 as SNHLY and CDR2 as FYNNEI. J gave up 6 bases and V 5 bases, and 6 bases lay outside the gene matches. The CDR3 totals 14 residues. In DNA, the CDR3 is TGTGCCAGCAGTCTGGACAGGGGGTCCGCTGAAGCTTTCTTT. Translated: CASSLDRGSAEAFF.

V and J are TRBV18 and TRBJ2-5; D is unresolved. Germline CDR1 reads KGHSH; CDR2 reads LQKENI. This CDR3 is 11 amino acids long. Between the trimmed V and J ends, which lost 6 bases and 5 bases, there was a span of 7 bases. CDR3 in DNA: TGTGCCAGCTCTAGTTGGGAGACCCAGTACTTC. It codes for CASSSWETQYF.

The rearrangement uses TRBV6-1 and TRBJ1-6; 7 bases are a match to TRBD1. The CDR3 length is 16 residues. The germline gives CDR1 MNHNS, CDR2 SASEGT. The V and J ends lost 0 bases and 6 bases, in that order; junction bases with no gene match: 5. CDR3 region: CASSEADRVSNSPLHF. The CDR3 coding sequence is TGTGCCAGCAGTGAAGCCGACAGGGTTTCTAATTCACCCCTCCACTTT.

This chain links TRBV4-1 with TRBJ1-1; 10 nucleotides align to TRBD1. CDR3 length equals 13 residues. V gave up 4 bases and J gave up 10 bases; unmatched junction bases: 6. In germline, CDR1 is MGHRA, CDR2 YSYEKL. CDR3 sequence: CASSLGTGVAAFF. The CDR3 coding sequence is TGCGCCAGCAGCCTTGGGACAGGGGTTGCAGCTTTCTTT.

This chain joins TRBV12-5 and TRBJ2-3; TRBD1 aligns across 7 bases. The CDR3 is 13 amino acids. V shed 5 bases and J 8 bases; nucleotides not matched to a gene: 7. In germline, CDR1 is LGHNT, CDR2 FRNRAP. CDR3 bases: TGTGCTAGTGGTGCCGACAGGGTGGGTACGCAGTATTTT. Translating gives CASGADRVGTQYF.

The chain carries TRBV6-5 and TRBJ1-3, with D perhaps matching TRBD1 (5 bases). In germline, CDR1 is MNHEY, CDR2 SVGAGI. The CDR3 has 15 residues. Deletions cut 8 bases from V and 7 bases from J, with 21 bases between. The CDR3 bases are TGTGCCAGCGGTTGGGGTATGTTGCAGGGCAACACCATATATTTT. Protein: CASGWGMLQGNTIYF.

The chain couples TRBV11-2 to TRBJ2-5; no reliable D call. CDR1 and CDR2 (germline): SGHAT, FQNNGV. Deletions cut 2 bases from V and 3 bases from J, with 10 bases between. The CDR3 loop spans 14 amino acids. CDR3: CASSLSASEETQYF. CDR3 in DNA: TGTGCCAGCAGCTTATCGGCTAGTGAAGAGACCCAGTACTTC.

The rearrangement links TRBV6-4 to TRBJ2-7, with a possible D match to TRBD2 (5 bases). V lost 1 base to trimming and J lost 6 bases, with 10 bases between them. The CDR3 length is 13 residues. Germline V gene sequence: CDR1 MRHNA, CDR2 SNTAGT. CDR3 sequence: CASSDWIGGEQYF. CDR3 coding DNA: TGTGCCAGCAGTGACTGGATCGGAGGCGAGCAGTACTTC.

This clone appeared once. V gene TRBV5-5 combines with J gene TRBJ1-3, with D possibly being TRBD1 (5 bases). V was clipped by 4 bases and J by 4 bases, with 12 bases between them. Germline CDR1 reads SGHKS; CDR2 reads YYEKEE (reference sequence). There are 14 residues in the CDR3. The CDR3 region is CASSNSGYGNTIYF. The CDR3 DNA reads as TGTGCCAGCAGCAACTCAGGGTACGGAAACACCATATATTTT. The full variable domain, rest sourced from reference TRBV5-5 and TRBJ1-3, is DAGVTQSPTHLIKTRGQQVTLRCSPISGHKSVSWYQQVLGQGPQFIFQYYEKEERGRGNFPDRFSARQFPNYSSELNVNALLLGDSALYLCASSNSGYGNTIYFGEGSWLTVV.

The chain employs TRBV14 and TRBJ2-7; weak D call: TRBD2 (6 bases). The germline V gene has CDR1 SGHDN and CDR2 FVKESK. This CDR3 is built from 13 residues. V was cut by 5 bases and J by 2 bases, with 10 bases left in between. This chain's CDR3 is CASSITGAYEQYF. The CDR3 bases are TGTGCCAGCAGCATAACGGGGGCCTACGAGCAGTACTTC.

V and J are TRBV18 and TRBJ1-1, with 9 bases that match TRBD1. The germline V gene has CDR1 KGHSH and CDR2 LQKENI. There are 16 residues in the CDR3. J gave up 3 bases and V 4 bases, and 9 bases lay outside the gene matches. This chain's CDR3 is CASSLSAGQGDTEAFF. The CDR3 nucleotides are TGTGCCAGCTCACTTTCAGCGGGACAGGGAGACACTGAAGCTTTCTTT.

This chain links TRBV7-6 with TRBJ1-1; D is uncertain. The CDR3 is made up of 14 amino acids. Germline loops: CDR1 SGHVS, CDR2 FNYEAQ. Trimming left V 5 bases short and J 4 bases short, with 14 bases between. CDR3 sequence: CASSRLRAGTEAFF. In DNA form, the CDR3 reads TGTGCCAGCAGCCGCCTGAGGGCGGGCACTGAAGCTTTCTTT.

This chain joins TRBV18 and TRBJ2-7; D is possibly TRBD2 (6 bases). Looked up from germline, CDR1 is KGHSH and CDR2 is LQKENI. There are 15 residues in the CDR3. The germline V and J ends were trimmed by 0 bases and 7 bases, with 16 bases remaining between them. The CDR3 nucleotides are TGTGCCAGCTCACCACCGCTAGCTGAGGCGGGGGAGCAGTACTTC. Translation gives CASSPPLAEAGEQYF.

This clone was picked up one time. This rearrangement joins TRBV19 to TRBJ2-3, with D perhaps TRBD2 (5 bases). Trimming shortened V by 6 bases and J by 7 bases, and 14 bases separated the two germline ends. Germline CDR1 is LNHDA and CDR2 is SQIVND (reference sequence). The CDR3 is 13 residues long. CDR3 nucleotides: TGTGCCAGTAGCCCCGACACTAGGTATACGCAGTATTTT. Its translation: CASSPDTRYTQYF.

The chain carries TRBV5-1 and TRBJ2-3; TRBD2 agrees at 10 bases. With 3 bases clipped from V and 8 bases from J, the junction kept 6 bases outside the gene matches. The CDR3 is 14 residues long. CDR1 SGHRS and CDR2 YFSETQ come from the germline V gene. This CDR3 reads CASSSAGGRGTQYF. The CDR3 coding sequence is TGCGCCAGCAGCTCAGCGGGGGGGCGGGGTACGCAGTATTTT. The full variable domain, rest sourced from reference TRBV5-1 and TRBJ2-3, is KAGVTQTPRYLIKTRGQQVTLSCSPISGHRSVSWYQQTPGQGLQFLFEYFSETQRNKGNFPGRFSGRQFSNSRSEMNVSTLELGDSALYLCASSSAGGRGTQYFGPGTRLTVL.

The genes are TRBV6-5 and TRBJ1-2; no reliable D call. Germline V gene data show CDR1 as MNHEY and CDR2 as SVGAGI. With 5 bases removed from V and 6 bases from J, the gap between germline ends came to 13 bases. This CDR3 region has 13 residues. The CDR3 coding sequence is TGTGCCAGCAGTGAAGCGGCCTATAATGGCTACACCTTC. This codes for CASSEAAYNGYTF.

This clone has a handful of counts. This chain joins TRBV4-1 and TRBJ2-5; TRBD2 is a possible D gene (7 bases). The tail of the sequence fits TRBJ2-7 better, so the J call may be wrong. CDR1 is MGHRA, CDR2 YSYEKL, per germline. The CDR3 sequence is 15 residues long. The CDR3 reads CASSLGGHFPYEQYF. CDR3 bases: TGCGCCAGCAGCCTCGGGGGGCATTTCCCCTACGAGCAGTACTTC.

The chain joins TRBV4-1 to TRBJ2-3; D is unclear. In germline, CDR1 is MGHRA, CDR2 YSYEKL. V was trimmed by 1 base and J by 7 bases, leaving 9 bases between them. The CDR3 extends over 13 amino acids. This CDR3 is CASSQVGVHTQYF. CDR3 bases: TGCGCCAGCAGCCAAGTGGGCGTCCATACGCAGTATTTT.

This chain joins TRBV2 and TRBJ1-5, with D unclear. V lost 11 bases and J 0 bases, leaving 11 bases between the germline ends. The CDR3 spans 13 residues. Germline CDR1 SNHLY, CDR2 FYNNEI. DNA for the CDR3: TGTGCCTCACAGACGGATAGCAATCAGCCCCAGCATTTT. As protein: CASQTDSNQPQHF.

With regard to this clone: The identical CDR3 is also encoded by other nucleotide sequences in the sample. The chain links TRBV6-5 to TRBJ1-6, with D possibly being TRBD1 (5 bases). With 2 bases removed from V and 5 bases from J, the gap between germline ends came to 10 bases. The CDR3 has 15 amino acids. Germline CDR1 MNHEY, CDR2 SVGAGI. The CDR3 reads CASSYEQGHNSPLHF. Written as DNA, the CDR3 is TGTGCCAGCAGTTACGAGCAGGGTCATAATTCACCCCTCCACTTT.

Here the CDR3 DNA reads TGTGCCAGCAGCCCAGGCGGGGGGCAGGGGTGGCACGAGCAGTACTTC. This sequence encodes CASSPGGGQGWHEQYF. V gene TRBV7-2 combines with J gene TRBJ2-7; 8 nucleotides agree with TRBD2. The CDR3 is made up of 16 amino acids. Germline V CDR1 and CDR2: SGHTA, FQGNSA. V gave up 5 bases and J gave up 5 bases; unmatched junction bases: 14.

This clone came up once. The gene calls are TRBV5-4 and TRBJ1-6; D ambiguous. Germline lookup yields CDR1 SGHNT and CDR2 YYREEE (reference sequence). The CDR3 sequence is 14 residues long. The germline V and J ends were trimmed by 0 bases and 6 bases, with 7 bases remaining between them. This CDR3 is CASSLGLANSPLHF. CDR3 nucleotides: TGTGCCAGCAGCTTGGGGCTGGCTAATTCACCCCTCCACTTT.

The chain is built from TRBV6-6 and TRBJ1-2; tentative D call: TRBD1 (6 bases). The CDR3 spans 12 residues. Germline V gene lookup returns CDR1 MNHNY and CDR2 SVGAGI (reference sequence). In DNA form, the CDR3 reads TGTGTTGTTAGGGGGTCTAACTATGGCTACACCTTC. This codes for CVVRGSNYGYTF.

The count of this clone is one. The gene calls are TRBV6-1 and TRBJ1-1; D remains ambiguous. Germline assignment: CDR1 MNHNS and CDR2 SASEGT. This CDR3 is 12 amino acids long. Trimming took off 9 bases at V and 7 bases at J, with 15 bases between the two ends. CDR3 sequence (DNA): TGTGCCAGAAGCCCAGCGGTGGGTGAAGCTTTCTTT. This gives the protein CARSPAVGEAFF.

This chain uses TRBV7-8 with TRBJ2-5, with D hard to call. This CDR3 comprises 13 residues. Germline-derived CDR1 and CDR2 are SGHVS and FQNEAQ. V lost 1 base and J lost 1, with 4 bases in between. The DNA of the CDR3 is TGTGCCAGCAGCTTAGGGGCCCAAGAGACCCAGTACTTC. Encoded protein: CASSLGAQETQYF.

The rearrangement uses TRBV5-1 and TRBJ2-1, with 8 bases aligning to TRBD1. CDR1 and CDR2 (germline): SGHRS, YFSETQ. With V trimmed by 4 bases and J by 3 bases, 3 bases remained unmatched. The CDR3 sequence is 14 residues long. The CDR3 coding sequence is TGCGCCAGCAGCCCGGGACAGGACTACAATGAGCAGTTCTTC. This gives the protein CASSPGQDYNEQFF.

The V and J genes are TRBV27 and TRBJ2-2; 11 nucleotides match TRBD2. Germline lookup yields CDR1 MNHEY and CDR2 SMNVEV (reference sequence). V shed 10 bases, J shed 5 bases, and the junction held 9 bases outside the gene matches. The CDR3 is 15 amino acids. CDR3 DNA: TGTGCCACCACACTACTAGCGGGGGTAACCGGGGAGCTGTTTTTT. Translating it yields CATTLLAGVTGELFF.

The CDR3 here is CASSGRDLTDTQYF. The CDR3 DNA sequence: TGTGCCAGTAGCGGCCGGGACTTAACAGATACGCAGTATTTT. The chain has TRBV19 and TRBJ2-3; possible D gene TRBD2, 6 bases. Trimming removed 6 bases from V and 3 bases from J, with 13 bases in between. Germline V lookup: CDR1 LNHDA, CDR2 SQIVND (reference sequence). This CDR3 is built from 14 residues.

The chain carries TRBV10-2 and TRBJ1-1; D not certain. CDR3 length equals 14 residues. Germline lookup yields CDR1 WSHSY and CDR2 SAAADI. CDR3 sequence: CASVRGIGNTEAFF. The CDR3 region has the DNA TGCGCTTCAGTTCGGGGAATCGGAAACACTGAAGCTTTCTTT.

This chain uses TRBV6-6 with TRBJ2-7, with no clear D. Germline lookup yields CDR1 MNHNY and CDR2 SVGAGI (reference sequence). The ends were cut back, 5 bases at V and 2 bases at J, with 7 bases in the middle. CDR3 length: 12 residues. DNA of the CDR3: TGTGCCAGCAGTCAGACTGCCTACGAGCAGTACTTC. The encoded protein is CASSQTAYEQYF.

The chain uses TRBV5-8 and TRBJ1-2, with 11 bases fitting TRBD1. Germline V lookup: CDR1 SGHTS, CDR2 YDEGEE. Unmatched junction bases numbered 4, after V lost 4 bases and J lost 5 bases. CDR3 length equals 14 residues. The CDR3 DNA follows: TGTGCCAGCAGCAAGGACAGGGGGCTGTATGGCTACACCTTC. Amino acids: CASSKDRGLYGYTF. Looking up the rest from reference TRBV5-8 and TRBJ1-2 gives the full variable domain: EAGVTQSPTHLIKTRGQQATLRCSPISGHTSVYWYQQALGLGLQFLLWYDEGEERNRGNFPPRFSGRQFPNYSSELNVNALELEDSALYLCASSKDRGLYGYTFGSGTRLTVV.